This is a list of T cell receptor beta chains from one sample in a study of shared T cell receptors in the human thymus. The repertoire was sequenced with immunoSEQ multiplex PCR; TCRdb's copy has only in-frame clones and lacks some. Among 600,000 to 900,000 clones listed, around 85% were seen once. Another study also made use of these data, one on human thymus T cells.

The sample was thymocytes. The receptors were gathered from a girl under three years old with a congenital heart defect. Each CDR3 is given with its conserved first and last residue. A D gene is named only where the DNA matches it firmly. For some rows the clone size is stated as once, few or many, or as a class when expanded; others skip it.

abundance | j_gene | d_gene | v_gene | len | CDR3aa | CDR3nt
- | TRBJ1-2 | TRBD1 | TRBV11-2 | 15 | CASSPSWGQGGGYTF | TGTGCCAGCAGCCCTAGCTGGGGACAGGGGGGAGGCTACACCTTC
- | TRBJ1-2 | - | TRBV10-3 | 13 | CAICPTENYGYTF | TGTGCCATCTGCCCGACAGAAAACTATGGCTACACCTTC
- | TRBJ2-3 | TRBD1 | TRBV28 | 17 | CASSFIPRTGDTDTQYF | TGTGCCAGCAGTTTCATCCCCCGTACAGGGGACACAGATACGCAGTATTTT
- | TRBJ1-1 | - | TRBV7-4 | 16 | CASSLVDKPSNTEAFF | TGTGCCAGCAGCTTAGTGGACAAGCCCTCGAACACTGAAGCTTTCTTT
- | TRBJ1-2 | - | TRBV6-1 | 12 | CAILLPLYGYTF | TGTGCCATCCTCCTCCCACTCTATGGCTACACCTTC
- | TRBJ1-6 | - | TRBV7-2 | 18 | CASSPQPHRNAEHSPLHF | TGTGCCAGCAGCCCCCAGCCCCACCGTAATGCGGAACATTCACCCCTCCACTTT
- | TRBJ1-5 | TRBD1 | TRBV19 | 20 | CASSKMTGAADGDGNQPQHF | TGTGCCAGTAGTAAGATGACAGGGGCGGCCGATGGGGATGGCAATCAGCCCCAGCATTTT
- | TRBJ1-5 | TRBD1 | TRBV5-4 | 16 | CASSYRDSGSNQPQHF | TGTGCCAGCAGCTACCGGGACAGTGGTAGCAATCAGCCCCAGCATTTT
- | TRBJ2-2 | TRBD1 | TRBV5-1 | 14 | CASRAGTVPGELFF | TGCGCCAGCAGGGCCGGGACAGTCCCCGGGGAGCTGTTTTTT
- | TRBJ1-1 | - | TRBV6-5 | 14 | CASRQGTPNTEAFF | TGTGCCAGCAGACAAGGGACACCGAACACTGAAGCTTTCTTT
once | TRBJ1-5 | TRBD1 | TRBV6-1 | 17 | CASSVVLGGGSNQPQHF | TGTGCCAGCAGTGTAGTATTAGGGGGCGGGAGCAATCAGCCCCAGCATTTT
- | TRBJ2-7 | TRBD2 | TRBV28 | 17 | CATETGYSGVTSYEQYF | TGTGCCACCGAAACTGGTTATAGCGGGGTGACCTCCTACGAGCAGTACTTC
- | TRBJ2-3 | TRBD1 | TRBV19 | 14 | CASSRDRGTDTQYF | TGTGCCAGTAGTCGGGACAGGGGCACAGATACGCAGTATTTT
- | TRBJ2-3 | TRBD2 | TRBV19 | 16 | CASSISSGGRTDTQYF | TGTGCCAGTAGTATATCTAGCGGGGGCCGCACAGATACGCAGTATTTT
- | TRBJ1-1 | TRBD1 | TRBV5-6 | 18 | CASRHSGQGVGVNTEAFF | TGTGCCAGCAGACATAGCGGACAGGGCGTAGGTGTGAACACTGAAGCTTTCTTT
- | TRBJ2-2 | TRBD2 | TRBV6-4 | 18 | CASSAAHPSTSGGGELFF | TGTGCCAGCAGTGCCGCACACCCCTCAACTAGCGGGGGCGGGGAGCTGTTTTTT
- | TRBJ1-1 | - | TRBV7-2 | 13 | CASRLNRNTEAFF | TGTGCCAGCAGACTCAACAGGAACACTGAAGCTTTCTTT
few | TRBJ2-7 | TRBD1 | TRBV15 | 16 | CATSRVGQDKLYEQYF | TGTGCCACCAGCAGAGTGGGACAGGATAAACTTTACGAGCAGTACTTC
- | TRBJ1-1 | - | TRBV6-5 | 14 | CASSYKGRNTEAFF | TGTGCCAGCAGTTACAAAGGGAGAAACACTGAAGCTTTCTTT
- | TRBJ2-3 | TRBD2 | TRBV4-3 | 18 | CASSQDRGTSGITDTQYF | TGCGCCAGCAGCCAAGATCGGGGGACTAGCGGAATCACAGATACGCAGTATTTT
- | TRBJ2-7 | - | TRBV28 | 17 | CASSSDTRSCPPYEQYF | TGTGCCAGCAGTTCGGACACGAGGTCCTGCCCCCCCTACGAGCAGTACTTC
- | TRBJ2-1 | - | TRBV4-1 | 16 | CASNRRTGTGFGEQFF | TGCGCCAGCAACCGTAGGACTGGCACCGGGTTCGGGGAGCAGTTCTTC
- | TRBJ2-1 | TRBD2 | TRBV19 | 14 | CATSLAGNYNEQFF | TGTGCCACCTCCTTAGCGGGGAACTACAATGAGCAGTTCTTC
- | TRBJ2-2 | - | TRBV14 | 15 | CASSQYRVLAGELFF | TGTGCCAGCAGCCAATACAGGGTCTTAGCCGGGGAGCTGTTTTTT
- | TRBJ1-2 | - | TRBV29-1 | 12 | CSVDGLRYGYTF | TGCAGCGTTGACGGACTCCGCTATGGCTACACCTTC
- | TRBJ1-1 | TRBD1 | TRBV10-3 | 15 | CAIKARDSPNTEAFF | TGTGCCATCAAAGCCAGGGACAGTCCGAACACTGAAGCTTTCTTT
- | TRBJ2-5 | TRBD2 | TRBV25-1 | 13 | CASSGEGLETQYF | TGTGCCAGCAGTGGGGAGGGACTGGAGACCCAGTACTTC
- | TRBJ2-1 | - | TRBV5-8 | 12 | CASSLAYNEQFF | TGTGCCAGCAGCCTAGCTTACAATGAGCAGTTCTTC
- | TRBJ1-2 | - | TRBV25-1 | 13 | CASSPHEAHGYTF | TGTGCCAGCAGTCCCCACGAGGCCCATGGCTACACCTTC
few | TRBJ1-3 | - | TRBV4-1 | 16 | CASSQDSRGLGNTIYF | TGCGCCAGCAGCCAAGATTCGCGGGGCTTGGGAAACACCATATATTTT
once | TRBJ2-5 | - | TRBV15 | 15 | CATRGIHSPPETQYF | TGTGCCACCAGGGGCATCCATAGTCCCCCAGAGACCCAGTACTTC
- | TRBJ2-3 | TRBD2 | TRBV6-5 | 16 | CASSYSLAGGTDTQYF | TGTGCCAGCAGTTACTCACTAGCGGGGGGCACAGATACGCAGTATTTT
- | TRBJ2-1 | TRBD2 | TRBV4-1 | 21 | CASSRPLAERLTSGTYNEQFF | TGCGCCAGCAGCCGCCCCCTCGCTGAACGACTGACTAGCGGGACCTACAATGAGCAGTTCTTC
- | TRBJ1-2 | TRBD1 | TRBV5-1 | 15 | CASSRGTGVLRGYTF | TGCGCCAGCAGCCGGGGGACAGGGGTTCTGCGGGGCTACACCTTC
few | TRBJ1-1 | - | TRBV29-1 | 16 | CSVEVWGEGLNTEAFF | TGCAGCGTTGAAGTCTGGGGGGAGGGCTTGAACACTGAAGCTTTCTTT
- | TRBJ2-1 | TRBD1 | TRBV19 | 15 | CASSIRQGNYNEQFF | TGTGCCAGTAGTATCCGACAGGGGAATTACAATGAGCAGTTCTTC